Listed here are 13 T cell receptor beta chains from one sample, sequenced in a study of blood T cell repertoires in COVID-19. Assay used: immunoSEQ multiplex PCR; TCRdb lists only in-frame clones, some missing. Counted here are 90,000 to 150,000 clones, around 81% occurring once; the ten biggest clones make up about 10%. The sequenced sample was peripheral blood. These receptors were obtained from a human donor in a cohort sampled during active COVID-19.

The rearrangement links TRBV25-1 to TRBJ2-2, with 9 positions matching TRBD2. CDR1 MGHDK and CDR2 SYGVNS come from the germline V gene. V lost 1 base and J lost 0; bases outside the gene matches: 3. This CDR3 contains 17 residues. CDR3 protein: CASSEFAGGSNTGELFF. The CDR3 DNA reads as TGTGCCAGCAGTGAATTTGCGGGGGGGTCGAACACCGGGGAGCTGTTTTTT. The full variable domain, rest sourced from reference TRBV25-1 and TRBJ2-2, is EADIYQTPRYLVIGTGKKITLECSQTMGHDKMYWYQQDPGMELHLIHYSYGVNSTEKGDLSSESTVSRIRTEHFPLTLESARPSHTSQYLCASSEFAGGSNTGELFFGEGSRLTVL.

The rearrangement uses TRBV7-9 and TRBJ2-7, with a tentative D call TRBD1 (5 bases). This CDR3 is 12 amino acids long. CDR1 SEHNR and CDR2 FQNEAQ come from the germline V gene (reference sequence). V was pared by 4 bases and J by 4 bases, with 8 bases between. The CDR3 loop reads CASSYAGYEQYF. The DNA of the CDR3 is TGTGCCAGCAGCTACGCAGGGTACGAGCAGTACTTC.

V is TRBV28 and J is TRBJ1-1; D is undetermined. The CDR3 is 15 amino acids. Trimming removed 5 bases from V and 4 bases from J, with 17 bases in between. In germline, CDR1 is MDHEN, CDR2 SYDVKM. CDR3 DNA: TGTGCCAGCAGTACCGGCCAGTCCCGGAGCACTGAAGCTTTCTTT. This translates into CASSTGQSRSTEAFF.

The V gene is TRBV28, the J gene TRBJ1-3, with 8 bases that match TRBD1. The V segment lost 5 bases and the J segment 6 bases; nucleotides outside the gene matches: 6. The CDR3 runs 14 residues. Per germline, CDR1 MDHEN and CDR2 SYDVKM. The CDR3 nucleotides read TGTGCCAGCAGTACAGGGGGTCCTTTAAACACCATATATTTT. Residues: CASSTGGPLNTIYF.

Points on this clone: The same CDR3 arises from other DNA sequences in this sample as well. The rearrangement links TRBV5-1 to TRBJ1-1; 7 bases match TRBD1. CDR3 size: 15 residues. The germline CDR1 and CDR2 sequences are SGHRS and YFSETQ. Unmatched junction bases numbered 3, after V lost 0 bases and J lost 1 base. The chain's CDR3 is CASSLDRGGNTEAFF. DNA of the CDR3: TGCGCCAGCAGCTTGGACAGGGGTGGGAACACTGAAGCTTTCTTT.

The chain links TRBV19 to TRBJ2-2; D remains unclear. The CDR3 covers 12 residues. With 5 bases removed from V and 7 bases from J, the gap between germline ends came to 8 bases. Germline lookup yields CDR1 LNHDA and CDR2 SQIVND (reference sequence). CDR3 bases: TGTGCCAGTAGTCCATCACACGGGGAGCTGTTTTTT. This encodes CASSPSHGELFF.

This clone was counted once. The V gene is TRBV15, the J gene TRBJ2-1; 10 bases are shared with TRBD2. Germline loops: CDR1 LNHNV, CDR2 YYDKDF (reference sequence). The CDR3 extends over 14 amino acids. The J segment lost 8 bases and the V segment lost 4 bases, leaving 5 bases of the junction unmatched. The CDR3 sequence is CATSNPSGSYEQFF. Here the CDR3 DNA reads TGTGCCACCAGCAACCCTAGCGGGAGTTATGAGCAGTTCTTC.

The chain carries TRBV14 and TRBJ2-2; D uncertain. The length of the CDR3 is 17 residues. The V end lost 0 bases, the J end lost 6 bases, and 17 bases lay between the germline ends. Per germline, CDR1 SGHDN and CDR2 FVKESK. CDR3 sequence reads: CASSQEAWHSGPGELFF. In DNA form, the CDR3 reads TGTGCCAGCAGCCAAGAGGCTTGGCATTCTGGGCCCGGGGAGCTGTTTTTT.

J is TRBJ2-5 and V is TRBV6-5; a weak D match, TRBD2 (6 bases). CDR1 is MNHEY and CDR2 is SVGAGI in the germline V gene. Between the trimmed V and J ends, which lost 3 bases and 4 bases, there was a span of 15 bases. The CDR3 is 15 residues long. The CDR3 DNA sequence: TGTGCCAGCAGTTATGGTTTGGGGGGATCAGAGACCCAGTACTTC. Protein product: CASSYGLGGSETQYF.

V is TRBV30 and J is TRBJ1-5, with no clear D. Trimming stripped 2 bases from V and 0 bases from J, with 14 bases between. The CDR3 totals 16 residues. Germline assignment: CDR1 GTSNPN and CDR2 SVGIG (reference sequence). The DNA of the CDR3 is TGTGCCTGGAGTAACAGAGAGGGCCCTAGCAATCAGCCCCAGCATTTT. Protein product: CAWSNREGPSNQPQHF.

The gene calls are TRBV30 and TRBJ2-7; D possibly corresponds to TRBD1 (6 bases). CDR1 and CDR2 (germline): GTSNPN, SVGIG (reference sequence). The CDR3 spans 14 residues. The V end lost 0 bases, the J end lost 2 bases, and 11 bases lay between the germline ends. In DNA form, the CDR3 reads TGTGCCTGGAGTGTAAACCAGGGGCCCTACGAGCAGTACTTC. This codes for CAWSVNQGPYEQYF.

This chain connects TRBV6-4 to TRBJ1-1; D not resolved. The CDR3 sequence is 12 residues long. CDR1 MRHNA and CDR2 SNTAGT come from the germline V gene. Trimming removed 9 bases from V and 1 base from J, with 9 bases in between. The CDR3 nucleotides read TGTGCCAGATCGGAGGGGAACACTGAAGCTTTCTTT. Its protein product is CARSEGNTEAFF.

This clone was seen more than once but under ten times. The chain's CDR3 is CASSFTQGLAKNIQYF. CDR3 coding DNA: TGTGCCAGCAGCTTCACCCAGGGATTAGCCAAAAACATTCAGTACTTC. The chain employs TRBV7-2 and TRBJ2-4; TRBD1 is a possible D gene (5 bases). The CDR3 runs 16 residues. V lost 3 bases, J lost 0 bases, and 12 bases lay in between. Germline-derived CDR1 and CDR2 are SGHTA and FQGNSA.